The source of this T cell receptor beta chain is a study of early T cells in non-severe SARS-CoV-2 infection. Study summary: RNA in bulk from unsorted whole blood was sequenced, and chains were unpaired.

Individual cDNA molecules each received unique molecular identifiers attached to them. TCRdb processed the 5' RACE reads anew with MiXCR; each CDR3 protein has one entry. This table has tens of thousands of distinct CDR3 sequences, around 10% appearing once. Study-wide findings and caveats: Matching against VDJdb likely underestimated virus-specific expansions, favoring anti-spike CD8.

Deletions cut 4 bases from V and 0 bases from J, with 10 bases between. Germline V CDR1 and CDR2: SQVTM, ANQGSEA. The CDR3 loop spans 13 amino acids. Points on this clonotype: Its antigen is as yet unknown.

The source material was whole blood, sampled at baseline. This chain links TRBV29-1 with TRBJ2-7; no clear D gene. The sequence was obtained from an adult who was a healthcare worker with PCR-confirmed SARS-CoV-2 infection or an uninfected control (not recorded which). Here the CDR3 DNA reads TGCAGCGTTGTCTCGGTTATCTCCTACGAGCAGTACTTC. It specifies CSVVSVISYEQYF.